This T cell receptor (beta chain) is from a study of metastatic and nonmetastatic thyroid tumors. Across the whole study: Across blood and tumor or nodule tissue, repertoires from malignant and benign thyroid patients were compared with one another. Findings and caveats of the study: Reportedly, malignant thyroid tumors had significantly higher TCR beta diversity than benign nodules, in blood and tumor.

In the source study's methods: The study took CDR3 differences across clinicopathological groups and made a distant-metastasis classifier for papillary thyroid cancer from them. Using MiXCR, TCRdb reanalyzed the PCR reads. The V and J calls and clone size come from TCRdb's table, not from the authors' own analysis. The sample holds about 36,000 clones, roughly 20% seen once. Not a single patient had been given any form of treatment at any point before undergoing thyroid surgery. CDR3 length: 19 residues. J was trimmed by 4 bases and V by 2 bases; bases with no gene match: 12. The sample holds many counts of this clone. The antigen is not known.

The sample comprised blood. This receptor was identified in a female donor with papillary thyroid cancer or a benign thyroid nodule (not recorded which). Some clones in this sample may be carry-over from other donors' samples. The chain has TRBV12-3 or TRBV12-4 and TRBJ2-5, with 14 bases identical to TRBD2. The CDR3 is CASSLISGTSGRGGETQYF. In DNA, the CDR3 is TGTGCCAGCAGTTTAATTAGCGGGACTAGCGGGAGAGGAGGAGAGACCCAGTACTTC.